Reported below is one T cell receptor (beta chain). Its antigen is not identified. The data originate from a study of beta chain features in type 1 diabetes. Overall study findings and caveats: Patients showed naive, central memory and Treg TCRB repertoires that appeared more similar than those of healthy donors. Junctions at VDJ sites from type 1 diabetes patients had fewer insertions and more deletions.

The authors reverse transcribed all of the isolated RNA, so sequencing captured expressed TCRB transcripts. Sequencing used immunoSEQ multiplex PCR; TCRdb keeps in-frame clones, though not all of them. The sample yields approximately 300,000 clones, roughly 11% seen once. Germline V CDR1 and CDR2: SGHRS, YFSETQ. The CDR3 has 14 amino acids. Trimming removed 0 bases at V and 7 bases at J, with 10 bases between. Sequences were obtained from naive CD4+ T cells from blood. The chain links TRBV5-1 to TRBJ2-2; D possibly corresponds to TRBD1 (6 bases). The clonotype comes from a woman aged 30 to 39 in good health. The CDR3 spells CASSLAQGIGELFF. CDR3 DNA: TGCGCCAGCAGCTTGGCTCAGGGGATCGGGGAGCTGTTTTTT. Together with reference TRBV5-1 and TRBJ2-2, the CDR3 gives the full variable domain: KAGVTQTPRYLIKTRGQQVTLSCSPISGHRSVSWYQQTPGQGLQFLFEYFSETQRNKGNFPGRFSGRQFSNSRSEMNVSTLELGDSALYLCASSLAQGIGELFFGEGSRLTVL.